These T cell receptor beta chains were read from a single sample in a study of blood T cell repertoires in COVID-19. Clones were sequenced by immunoSEQ multiplex PCR, and TCRdb holds only the in-frame ones, with some missing. This sample yields about 100,000 clones, of which 91% are seen a single time; 2% to 2.5% belongs to the top ten. The sequenced sample consisted of peripheral blood. These receptors were obtained from a man aged 45-65 years with active COVID-19. CDR3s include the opening cysteine and the closing phenylalanine or tryptophan. Each record gives: CDR3 DNA, CDR3 protein, J gene, V gene, clone size, D gene. The D gene is left open where the match is weak. For some rows the clone size is stated as once, few or many, or as a class when expanded; others skip it.

TGTGCCAGCAGTTTGGAGGGGGGGCGACGGTTCTTC	CASSLEGGRRFF	TRBJ2-1	TRBV27	-	-
TGTGCCAGCAGGGGACAGCCTGGCGGGGAGCTGTTTTTT	CASRGQPGGELFF	TRBJ2-2	TRBV27	once	TRBD1
TGTGCCAGCAGTCCTGCCACGGGACAGGGTCTAAGGTACTATGGCTACACCTTC	CASSPATGQGLRYYGYTF	TRBJ1-2	TRBV28	-	TRBD1
TGCGCCAGCCGACAGGGGCTGAACACCGGGGAGCTGTTTTTT	CASRQGLNTGELFF	TRBJ2-2	TRBV10-2	-	TRBD1
TGTGCCAGCAGCTTAGGCGGACAGCATAACTATGGCTACACCTTC	CASSLGGQHNYGYTF	TRBJ1-2	TRBV7-8	-	-
TGTGCCAGCTGCCTAGGGGGACGCTGGAACACCGGGGAGCTGTTTTTT	CASCLGGRWNTGELFF	TRBJ2-2	TRBV3-1/TRBV3-2	few	-
TGTGCCAGCAGTTACACGCAGCAAGAGACCCAGTACTTC	CASSYTQQETQYF	TRBJ2-5	TRBV6-5	once	-
TGTGCCAGCAGTTACCTCGGACTAGCGGGGGACGATGAGACCCAGTACTTC	CASSYLGLAGDDETQYF	TRBJ2-5	TRBV6-2/TRBV6-3	-	TRBD2
TGTGCCAGCTCACCCATCATGGGGCAGGGGAGTTCACCCCTCCACTTT	CASSPIMGQGSSPLHF	TRBJ1-6	TRBV18	-	-
TGTGCCAGCAGATCGGGACGGGGGGTGACTGAAGCTTTCTTT	CASRSGRGVTEAFF	TRBJ1-1	TRBV6-5	-	-
TGTGCCAGTAGTCCAGGGGGACAGGGGTGGTCTGGGGCCAACGTCCTGACTTTC	CASSPGGQGWSGANVLTF	TRBJ2-6	TRBV19	-	TRBD1
TGTGCCACCAGCAGACGACCGGGACAGGGGCACTACGAGCAGTACTTC	CATSRRPGQGHYEQYF	TRBJ2-7	TRBV15	-	TRBD1
TGTGCCACCAGTGACCCAGGGGGCGCAGAGACCCAGTACTTC	CATSDPGGAETQYF	TRBJ2-5	TRBV24-1	-	TRBD1
TGCGCCAGCAGCTTTGGGGGGACTGACAGGGGAATCGGTGGAAACACCATATATTTT	CASSFGGTDRGIGGNTIYF	TRBJ1-3	TRBV5-1	once	TRBD1
TGTGCCAGCAGCTTATCTGTTGTGGCTTTGGATACGCAGTATTTT	CASSLSVVALDTQYF	TRBJ2-3	TRBV7-2	-	-
TGTGCCACCAGCAGGGACAAGGGGCAAGGGCAGCCCCAGCATTTT	CATSRDKGQGQPQHF	TRBJ1-5	TRBV15	-	-
TGTGCCAGCAGCTCCAACAGGGACAGAGAGACCCAGTACTTC	CASSSNRDRETQYF	TRBJ2-5	TRBV7-2	-	TRBD1
TGTGCCAGCAAGACCCTAGCGGGAGGGGCCACCGGGGAGCTGTTTTTT	CASKTLAGGATGELFF	TRBJ2-2	TRBV7-2	-	TRBD2
TGTGCCAGCAGTCTACCTAGCGTCCAAGAGACCCAGTACTTC	CASSLPSVQETQYF	TRBJ2-5	TRBV5-4	-	-
TGTGCCAGCAGCGTCCGACTAGGACTAGCTTCCTACAATGAGCAGTTCTTC	CASSVRLGLASYNEQFF	TRBJ2-1	TRBV7-7	-	TRBD2
TGTGCCAGCAGTTCCGCTGGACTAGCGGGGAACAATGAGCAGTTCTTC	CASSSAGLAGNNEQFF	TRBJ2-1	TRBV28	once	TRBD2
TGCGCCAGCAGCAAGACTAGCGGGAGCTCCTACAATGAGCAGTTCTTC	CASSKTSGSSYNEQFF	TRBJ2-1	TRBV5-1	-	TRBD2
TGCAGCGAAATTAAACAGGGAAGGGACACTGAAGCTTTCTTT	CSEIKQGRDTEAFF	TRBJ1-1	TRBV29-1	-	-
TGTGCCAGCAGCCGCCCGCGGACTAGCATGGTGGATGAGCAGTTCTTC	CASSRPRTSMVDEQFF	TRBJ2-1	TRBV11-2	-	TRBD2
TGTGCCAGCAGCCCAGGGGGCACTGAAGCTTTCTTT	CASSPGGTEAFF	TRBJ1-1	TRBV3-1/TRBV3-2	-	TRBD1
TGCGCCAGCAGCCCGAGCGGGACTACCTACAATGAGCAGTTCTTC	CASSPSGTTYNEQFF	TRBJ2-1	TRBV4-1	-	TRBD2
TGTGCCAGCAGCCCTCAGGGGCAGTCGGGCACTGAAGCTTTCTTT	CASSPQGQSGTEAFF	TRBJ1-1	TRBV7-9	-	-
TGTGCCAGTAGTATTGGGCCGGGGGGCGGCCACACCCTATATAGCAATCAGCCCCAGCATTTT	CASSIGPGGGHTLYSNQPQHF	TRBJ1-5	TRBV19	-	-
TGCGCCAGCAGCAAAACCCCAGGAAACAATGAGCAGTTCTTC	CASSKTPGNNEQFF	TRBJ2-1	TRBV5-1	-	-
TGTGCCAGCAGCGTAGTAGGGGACAGACAAGAGACCCAGTACTTC	CASSVVGDRQETQYF	TRBJ2-5	TRBV9	-	TRBD1
TGTGCCACCAGTGACGCCCACGGGCTTGGTATGGGGCCCTACAATGAGCAGTTCTTC	CATSDAHGLGMGPYNEQFF	TRBJ2-1	TRBV24-1	-	-
TGCGCCAGCAGCCAAGCCAGCAGGGGGGAAATTACTGAAGCTTTCTTT	CASSQASRGEITEAFF	TRBJ1-1	TRBV4-1	-	TRBD1
TGTGCCAGCTCACCATCCCGCTCAAACAATAACACCGGGGAGCTGTTTTTT	CASSPSRSNNNTGELFF	TRBJ2-2	TRBV18	-	-
TGTGCAACATGGGCTGTAGCCAAAAACATTCAGTACTTC	CATWAVAKNIQYF	TRBJ2-4	TRBV2	-	-
TGTGCCAGCAGCCCGGCGAGCGGGTCTAGGGGGACCCAGTACTTC	CASSPASGSRGTQYF	TRBJ2-5	TRBV5-6	-	-
TGTGCCAGCAGTGACTCGGGACTAGGGTCAGATACGCAGTATTTT	CASSDSGLGSDTQYF	TRBJ2-3	TRBV6-4	-	TRBD2
TGTGCCAGCAGCCCGACAGGGGGCGGTGGCGGGGAGCTGTTTTTT	CASSPTGGGGGELFF	TRBJ2-2	TRBV3-1/TRBV3-2	-	TRBD1
TGTGCCAGCAGGGCTGGACTAGCGGGACGGAATGAGCAGTTCTTC	CASRAGLAGRNEQFF	TRBJ2-1	TRBV2	-	TRBD2
TGTGCCAGCAGCCCCAGCGGGGGGAATGAAAAACTGTTTTTT	CASSPSGGNEKLFF	TRBJ1-4	TRBV11-2	once	-
TGCAGCGTGACGACCGGGACAGGGTTTGGCTACACCTTC	CSVTTGTGFGYTF	TRBJ1-2	TRBV29-1	-	TRBD1
TGTGCCAGCAGCTTGGGGTTCGGGCAGCCCCAGCATTTT	CASSLGFGQPQHF	TRBJ1-5	TRBV5-4	-	-